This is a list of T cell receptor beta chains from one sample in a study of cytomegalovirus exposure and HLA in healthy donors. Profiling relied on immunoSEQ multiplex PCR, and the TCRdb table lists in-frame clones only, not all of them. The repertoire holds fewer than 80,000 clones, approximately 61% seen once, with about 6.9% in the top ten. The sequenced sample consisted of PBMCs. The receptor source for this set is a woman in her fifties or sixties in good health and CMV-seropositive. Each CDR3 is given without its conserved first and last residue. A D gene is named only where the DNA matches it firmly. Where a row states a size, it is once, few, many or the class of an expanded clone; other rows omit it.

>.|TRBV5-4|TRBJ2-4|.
ASSLQGHSGNIQY
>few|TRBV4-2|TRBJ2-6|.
ASSQVSHSGANVLT
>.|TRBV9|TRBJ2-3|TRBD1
ASAGGADTQY
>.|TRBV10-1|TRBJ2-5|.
ASSGTRGDGETQY
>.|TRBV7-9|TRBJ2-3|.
ASSRGALDTQY
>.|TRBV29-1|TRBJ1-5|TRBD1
SVAGTVDQPQH
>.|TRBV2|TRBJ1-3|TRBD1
ASRGGQEGSGNTIY
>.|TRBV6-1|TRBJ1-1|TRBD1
ASSGGQGVNTEAF
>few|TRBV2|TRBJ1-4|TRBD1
ASRRDRGEEKLF
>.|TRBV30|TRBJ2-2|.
AWSERDIPNTGELF
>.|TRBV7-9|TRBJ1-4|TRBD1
ASGHYRDRAEKLF
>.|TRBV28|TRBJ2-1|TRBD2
ASSTPRLAGAYNEQF
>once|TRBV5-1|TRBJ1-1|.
ASSPIENTEAF
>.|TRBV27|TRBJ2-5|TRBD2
ASSPRTSGVLGGETQY
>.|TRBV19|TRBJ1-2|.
ASSRDTSLYGYT
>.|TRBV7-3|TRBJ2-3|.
ASSLEAGTDTQY